The source of this T cell receptor (beta chain) is a study of cytomegalovirus exposure and HLA in healthy donors. Study-level findings and limits: Further analysis, carried out later, found HLA-associated TCR beta chains more clonally expanded than equally common other chains.

Everyone who donated was a healthy bone marrow donor. For this clone: Its specificity is unknown.

Primers: 60 Vbeta forward and 13 Jbeta reverse. Only in-frame clones appear in the TCRdb table, and some are missing; sequencing was by immunoSEQ multiplex PCR. This sample has 110,000 to 150,000 clones, with around 80% found just once. There are 15 residues in the CDR3. Germline loops: CDR1 SGHNT, CDR2 YENEEA. V dropped 1 base and J dropped 0; count of bases not matched to a gene: 1. The source of this sequence is a middle-aged man in good health and CMV-seronegative. Sequenced: PBMCs. V and J are TRBV11-3 and TRBJ2-3, with 7 bases identical to TRBD2. The CDR3 sequence is CASSLVGGSTDTQYF. Written as DNA, the CDR3 is TGTGCCAGCAGCTTAGTGGGGGGGAGCACAGATACGCAGTATTTT.